This entry lists 22 T cell receptor beta chains sequenced from one sample in a study of early T cells in non-severe SARS-CoV-2 infection. TCRdb reanalysed the 5' RACE reads using MiXCR and keeps one entry per CDR3 protein. The sample includes roughly 60,000 distinct CDR3 sequences, under 10% of them seen just once. The specimen was whole blood. The receptors were sampled from an adult who was a healthcare worker with PCR-confirmed SARS-CoV-2 infection or an uninfected control (not recorded which).

This clonotype has a handful of counts. This chain joins TRBV28 and TRBJ2-7, with 10 bases matching TRBD1. Germline V lookup: CDR1 MDHEN, CDR2 SYDVKM. This CDR3 has 14 residues. J gave up 4 bases and V 3 bases, and 3 bases lay outside the gene matches. CDR3 DNA: TGTGCCAGCAGTTTCGACAGGGGGCCTTACGAGCAGTACTTC. Amino acid sequence: CASSFDRGPYEQYF.

Ten or more counts support this clonotype. The V and J genes are TRBV28 and TRBJ2-2, with D uncertain. The germline V and J ends were trimmed by 5 bases and 9 bases, with 13 bases remaining between them. CDR1 and CDR2 from the germline V gene are MDHEN and SYDVKM. This CDR3 region has 13 residues. CDR3 coding DNA: TGTGCCAGCAGTCCCCTCTTCCCCAGGGAGCTGTTTTTT. The encoded protein is CASSPLFPRELFF.

Comments on this clonotype: Mismatch with germline at one junction end may stem from a read error. The V gene is TRBV11-2, the J gene TRBJ2-7; D is undetermined. The V gene's germline CDR1 is SGHAT and CDR2 FQNNGV. The CDR3 has 12 residues. CDR3 sequence: CVSSLDSYEQYF. The CDR3 DNA reads as TGTGTCAGCAGCTTAGATAGCTACGAGCAGTACTTC.

The rearrangement links TRBV18 to TRBJ2-5; D gene unclear. The CDR3 sequence is 14 residues long. Trimming cost V 0 bases and J 5 bases, with 10 bases left between them. The germline V gene encodes CDR1 KGHSH and CDR2 LQKENI. The CDR3 region is CASSPPSVGETQYF. The DNA of the CDR3 is TGTGCCAGCTCACCACCCTCAGTCGGGGAGACCCAGTACTTC.

This clonotype was detected many times. V gene TRBV29-1 combines with J gene TRBJ2-5, with 7 nucleotides matching TRBD2. Germline V lookup: CDR1 SQVTM, CDR2 ANQGSEA. With 7 bases clipped from V and 4 bases from J, the junction kept 9 bases outside the gene matches. This CDR3 region has 13 residues. CDR3 sequence reads: CSAGRGIGETQYF. CDR3 coding DNA: TGCAGCGCAGGGAGGGGTATCGGAGAGACCCAGTACTTC.

This clonotype showed up just a few times. J is TRBJ2-3 and V is TRBV7-2, with D hard to call. The CDR3 spans 15 residues. The V end was cut by 2 bases, the J end by 3 bases, with 12 bases between. CDR1 is SGHTA, CDR2 FQGNSA, per germline. CDR3 sequence reads: CASSLLGGETDTQYF. The CDR3 DNA reads as TGTGCCAGCAGCTTATTAGGCGGTGAGACAGATACGCAGTATTTT.

This clonotype was recorded a few times. V is TRBV3-1 and J is TRBJ2-7; no reliable D call. The V end lost 0 bases, the J end lost 9 bases, and 15 bases lay between the germline ends. The germline V gene encodes CDR1 LGHDT and CDR2 YNNKEL (reference sequence). The CDR3 runs 14 residues. The CDR3 reads CASSQDGGGFGQYF. The CDR3 nucleotides are TGTGCCAGCAGCCAAGATGGTGGTGGGTTCGGGCAGTACTTC.

The chain carries TRBV20-1 and TRBJ1-2; TRBD1 might be the D (5 bases). The CDR3 consists of 15 residues. V shed 0 bases and J shed 8 bases, with 19 bases lying between them. The V gene's germline CDR1 is DFQATT and CDR2 SNEGSKA (reference sequence). For the CDR3, the DNA is TGCAGTGCTAGAGATCAATCGGGACTGCGTCGCGGCTACACCTTC. It codes for CSARDQSGLRRGYTF.

On this clonotype itself: With a much larger clone just one base away, this may be a read error. CDR3 sequence: CVSSGLAGTDTQYF. The CDR3 coding sequence is TGTGTCAGTAGTGGACTAGCTGGCACAGATACGCAGTATTTT. The rearrangement links TRBV19 to TRBJ2-3; 8 nucleotides align to TRBD2. In germline, CDR1 is LNHDA, CDR2 SQIVND (reference sequence). This CDR3 is 14 amino acids long.

This clonotype came up many times. The chain recombines TRBV9 with TRBJ2-7; 10 positions agree with TRBD2. The CDR3 contains 14 residues. Germline V CDR1 and CDR2: SGDLS, YYNGEE. V gave up 4 bases and J gave up 7 bases; unmatched junction bases: 8. CDR3 bases: TGTGCCAGCAGCACAGCGGGAGGGCCGAGGGAGCAGTACTTC. Translated: CASSTAGGPREQYF.

This clonotype came up many times. This chain joins TRBV28 and TRBJ2-7; D is possibly TRBD2 (7 bases). The CDR3 spans 13 residues. Germline loops: CDR1 MDHEN, CDR2 SYDVKM. The ends were cut back, 6 bases at V and 3 bases at J, with 12 bases in the middle. The CDR3 loop reads CASSLGGGYEQYF. In nucleotides, the CDR3 is TGTGCCAGCAGCCTAGGGGGGGGCTACGAGCAGTACTTC.

This clonotype has a handful of counts. The chain joins TRBV10-3 to TRBJ2-1; 10 bases align to TRBD2. This CDR3 spans 17 amino acids. CDR1 and CDR2 (germline): ENHRY, SYGVKD. V lost 3 bases and J lost 3; bases outside the gene matches: 8. The DNA for the CDR3 is TGTGCCATCAGTGATAGTAGCGGGAGGCAAAACTACAATGAGCAGTTCTTC. Amino acid sequence: CAISDSSGRQNYNEQFF.

The chain combines TRBV29-1 with TRBJ2-1; 11 nucleotides align to TRBD1. CDR1 and CDR2 from the germline V gene are SQVTM and ANQGSEA. The V gene end was trimmed by 8 bases and the J gene end by 5 bases; junction bases not matched to a gene: 8. The CDR3 extends over 14 amino acids. CDR3 DNA: TGCAGCCTCGCCGGGGACAGGGGGAACAATGAGCAGTTCTTC. Translating gives CSLAGDRGNNEQFF.

This clonotype was seen many times. The chain employs TRBV5-1 and TRBJ2-7; no clear D. Trimming stripped 0 bases from V and 7 bases from J, with 14 bases between. Per the germline V gene, CDR1 is SGHRS and CDR2 is YFSETQ. The CDR3 is 14 amino acids. The CDR3 sequence is CASSLDSSNREQYF. The CDR3 bases are TGCGCCAGCAGCTTGGACTCTTCAAATCGGGAGCAGTACTTC.

In this sample, this clonotype turned up many times. The V gene is TRBV18, the J gene TRBJ2-7; possibly TRBD2 for D (5 bases). Between the trimmed V and J ends, which lost 1 base and 7 bases, there was a span of 8 bases. The CDR3 totals 12 residues. Looked up from germline, CDR1 is KGHSH and CDR2 is LQKENI. The CDR3 DNA reads TGTGCCAGCTCACCACGATCGGGAGAGCAGTACTTC. This encodes CASSPRSGEQYF.

This clonotype was seen ten or more times. The chain is built from TRBV28 and TRBJ2-5; no definite D call. Trimming removed 2 bases at V and 9 bases at J, with 13 bases between. The CDR3 runs to 13 residues. Germline CDR1 reads MDHEN; CDR2 reads SYDVKM. CDR3 nucleotide sequence: TGTGCCAGCAGTTTAAGCCCTCGATGGGCCCAGTACTTC. Its protein product is CASSLSPRWAQYF.

This clonotype was seen only a few times. This rearrangement joins TRBV29-1 to TRBJ2-3; D might be TRBD2 (6 bases). V was cut by 2 bases and J by 5 bases, with 11 bases left in between. The CDR3 consists of 13 residues. Germline values: CDR1 SQVTM, CDR2 ANQGSEA. CDR3 region: CSVERAGRDTQYF. CDR3 DNA: TGCAGCGTTGAAAGGGCGGGGAGAGATACGCAGTATTTT.

This clonotype was counted between two and nine times. This chain joins TRBV12-3 or TRBV12-4 and TRBJ2-2; D is unclear. Between the trimmed V and J ends, which lost 10 bases and 3 bases, there was a span of 12 bases. This CDR3 is 13 amino acids long. The CDR3 DNA is TGTGCCACCATCTACTCAGACACCGGGGAGCTGTTTTTT. Translated: CATIYSDTGELFF.

The table lists this clonotype with many counts. The J gene is TRBJ2-1, the V gene TRBV29-1; 10 positions agree with TRBD2. CDR1 is SQVTM and CDR2 is ANQGSEA in the germline V gene. The CDR3 covers 19 residues. Trimming cost V 2 bases and J 8 bases; bases outside gene matches: 21. CDR3 bases: TGCAGCGTTGAAACGCCGGCTAGCGGGAGAACGACTTGGGGATATGAGCAGTTCTTC. Translated: CSVETPASGRTTWGYEQFF.

The rearrangement joins TRBV20-1 to TRBJ2-1; 12 bases map to TRBD2. Germline CDR1 is DFQATT and CDR2 is SNEGSKA (reference sequence). The CDR3 is 16 amino acids. The V segment lost 2 bases and the J segment 1 base; nucleotides outside the gene matches: 3. In DNA form, the CDR3 reads TGCAGTGCTAGACCTCTAGCGGGAGGGTCCTACAATGAGCAGTTCTTC. Protein: CSARPLAGGSYNEQFF.

This clonotype was recorded a few times. This sequence may be a read error, since a much larger clone differs from it by one base. The rearrangement uses TRBV7-2 and TRBJ2-7; 10 positions match TRBD2. The germline V gene has CDR1 SGHTA and CDR2 FQGNSA. The CDR3 contains 15 residues. V was pared by 5 bases and J by 0 bases, with 4 bases of the junction left unmatched. This chain's CDR3 is CASSPWTSGSYEQYF. CDR3 DNA: TGTGCCAGCAGCCCGTGGACTAGCGGCTCCTACGAGCAGTACTTC.

This clonotype was picked up a small number of times. J is TRBJ2-7 and V is TRBV27, with D maybe TRBD2 (6 bases). This CDR3 has 14 amino acids. The V end was cut by 3 bases, the J end by 2 bases, with 11 bases between. From germline, CDR1 is MNHEY and CDR2 SMNVEV (reference sequence). CDR3 DNA: TGTGCCAGCAGTTTCCAAGGGGAGGCCTACGAGCAGTACTTC. Translation: CASSFQGEAYEQYF.